The present T cell receptor beta chain was sequenced within a study of blood T cells in healthy people across ages. It was with a sample-barcoded 5' primer and a J-beta primer mix that a second PCR of roughly 7 to 12 cycles was run. One entry per CDR3 protein results from TCRdb running MiXCR on the 5' RACE reads. The data contain approximately 790,000 distinct CDR3 sequences, 62% of them singletons. Trimming stripped 0 bases from V and 2 bases from J, with 11 bases between. The CDR3 covers 16 residues. CDR1 and CDR2 (germline): MNHEY, SMNVEV (reference sequence). Sequencing was done on a sample of blood. The source of this sequence is a man aged 25-45 years in good health. The rearrangement links TRBV27 to TRBJ1-5; unclear D gene. CDR3 DNA: TGTGCCAGCAGTTTATCCGGAGGGAATGGCAATCAGCCCCAGCATTTT. Its protein product is CASSLSGGNGNQPQHF.